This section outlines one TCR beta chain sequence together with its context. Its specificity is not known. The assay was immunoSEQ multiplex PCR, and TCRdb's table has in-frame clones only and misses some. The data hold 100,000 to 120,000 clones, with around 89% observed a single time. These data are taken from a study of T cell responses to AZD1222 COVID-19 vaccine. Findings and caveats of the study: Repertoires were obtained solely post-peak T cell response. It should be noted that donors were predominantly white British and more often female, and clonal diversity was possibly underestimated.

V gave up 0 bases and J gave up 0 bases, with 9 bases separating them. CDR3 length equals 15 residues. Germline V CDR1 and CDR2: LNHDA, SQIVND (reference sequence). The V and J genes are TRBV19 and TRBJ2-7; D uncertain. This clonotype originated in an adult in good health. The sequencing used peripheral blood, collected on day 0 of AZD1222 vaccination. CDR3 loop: CASSIDQRSSYEQYF. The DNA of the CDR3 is TGTGCCAGTAGTATAGATCAACGGAGCTCCTACGAGCAGTACTTC.